This paragraph reports one TCR beta chain. Its target is unknown. The sample originates from a study of cytomegalovirus exposure and HLA in healthy donors. Study results and limitations: Productive rates of about 90% or about 30% were seen for most TCR beta V segments in an earlier analysis. Versus the approximately 700-donor mean, an Asian-associated ancestry cluster reportedly showed fewer N-insertions in a later analysis. TCR beta sequences reportedly predicted most subjects' HLA-A and HLA-B alleles accurately.

J gave up 6 bases and V 3 bases, and 8 bases lay outside the gene matches. Looked up from germline, CDR1 is MNHNS and CDR2 is SASEGT. This CDR3 contains 16 residues. Primers for the PCR totalled 60 Vbeta and 13 Jbeta. Using immunoSEQ multiplex PCR, the repertoire was profiled, and TCRdb retains in-frame clones only, with some absent. The profile shows some 56,000 clones, 80% of them singletons. This chain uses TRBV6-1 with TRBJ2-5, with 12 bases matching TRBD2. Sequencing input: PBMCs. The TCR was taken from a woman aged 40 to 55 in good health and CMV-seronegative. CDR3 protein: CASSDFRTSGMKTQYF. CDR3 nucleotide sequence: TGTGCCAGCAGTGACTTCAGGACTAGCGGGATGAAGACCCAGTACTTC.